These 17 T cell receptor beta chains were all obtained from the same sample, sequenced in a study of cytomegalovirus exposure and HLA in healthy donors. PCR used 60 Vbeta primers and 13 Jbeta primers. The repertoire was sequenced with immunoSEQ multiplex PCR; TCRdb's copy has only in-frame clones and lacks some. Counted here are around 200,000 clones, over 70% occurring once; the ten biggest clones make up about 2.5%. The sample taken for sequencing was PBMCs. All receptors derive from a woman aged 55-75 years in good health and CMV-seropositive.

The chain joins TRBV19 to TRBJ2-3; D unclear. V lost 6 bases and J 5 bases, leaving 18 bases between the germline ends. There are 15 residues in the CDR3. Germline CDR1 LNHDA, CDR2 SQIVND (reference sequence). CDR3 region: CASSKPSERRDTQYF. CDR3 DNA sequence: TGTGCCAGTAGCAAGCCGTCTGAGAGGAGAGATACGCAGTATTTT.

The V gene is TRBV5-4, the J gene TRBJ2-3; the match to TRBD2 covers 11 bases. Germline loops: CDR1 SGHNT, CDR2 YYREEE (reference sequence). V was pared by 3 bases and J by 6 bases, with 9 bases of the junction left unmatched. The CDR3 length is 16 residues. The DNA for the CDR3 is TGTGCCAGCAGCTCCAAAACTAGCGGGAGAGCGGATACGCAGTATTTT. Translated, it gives CASSSKTSGRADTQYF. Supplemented by reference TRBV5-4 and TRBJ2-3, the full variable domain reads ETGVTQSPTHLIKTRGQQVTLRCSSQSGHNTVSWYQQALGQGPQFIFQYYREEENGRGNFPPRFSGLQFPNYSSELNVNALELDDSALYLCASSSKTSGRADTQYFGPGTRLTVL.

The chain is built from TRBV27 and TRBJ1-1; D is perhaps TRBD1 (6 bases). In germline, CDR1 is MNHEY, CDR2 SMNVEV (reference sequence). This CDR3 has 14 residues. Trimming took off 3 bases at V and 5 bases at J, with 13 bases between the two ends. The CDR3, as DNA: TGTGCCAGCAGTTTGGGGGGGCCGATGACTGAAGCTTTCTTT. Translated, it gives CASSLGGPMTEAFF.

The rearrangement links TRBV5-4 to TRBJ1-1; 7 bases are shared with TRBD1. V lost 3 bases, J lost 5 bases, and 7 bases stayed unmatched. This CDR3 is built from 14 residues. Germline lookup yields CDR1 SGHNT and CDR2 YYREEE (reference sequence). The DNA of the CDR3 is TGTGCCAGCAGCTATAATACAGGGGAGACTGAAGCTTTCTTT. It translates to CASSYNTGETEAFF. The full variable domain, with the rest looked up from reference TRBV5-4 and TRBJ1-1, is ETGVTQSPTHLIKTRGQQVTLRCSSQSGHNTVSWYQQALGQGPQFIFQYYREEENGRGNFPPRFSGLQFPNYSSELNVNALELDDSALYLCASSYNTGETEAFFGQGTRLTVV.

The rearrangement uses TRBV29-1 and TRBJ1-4; tentatively, D is TRBD1 (5 bases). The CDR3 spans 13 residues. V was cut by 5 bases and J by 5 bases, with 12 bases left in between. The germline V gene has CDR1 SQVTM and CDR2 ANQGSEA. CDR3 loop: CSVTGGVNEKLFF. CDR3 sequence (DNA): TGCAGCGTTACGGGGGGGGTGAATGAAAAACTGTTTTTT.

The V and J genes are TRBV27 and TRBJ2-1; maybe TRBD1 (6 bases). Germline CDR1 MNHEY, CDR2 SMNVEV (reference sequence). The CDR3 runs 16 residues. The V end lost 4 bases, the J end lost 5 bases, and 18 bases lay between the germline ends. The CDR3 protein is CASSSPGRGSDNEQFF. The DNA for the CDR3 is TGTGCCAGCAGTTCCCCGGGAAGGGGGTCGGACAATGAGCAGTTCTTC.

The rearrangement links TRBV19 to TRBJ1-5; D not certain. The V gene lost 6 bases and the J gene lost 0 bases, with 9 bases spanning the gap. CDR1 is LNHDA and CDR2 is SQIVND in the germline V gene (reference sequence). CDR3 size: 14 residues. The chain's CDR3 is CASRTQASNQPQHF. Written as DNA, the CDR3 is TGTGCCAGTAGGACCCAGGCTAGCAATCAGCCCCAGCATTTT.

The V call is TRBV10-2, the J call TRBJ1-3; 7 bases fit TRBD1. Trimming took 2 bases from V and 2 from J; bases not matched to a gene: 0. The CDR3 has 14 residues. Germline CDR1 reads WSHSY; CDR2 reads SAAADI. The CDR3 reads CASSEGTAGNTIYF. CDR3 coding DNA: TGCGCCAGCAGTGAGGGGACAGCTGGAAACACCATATATTTT.

The chain recombines TRBV10-2 with TRBJ2-2; 12 bases line up with TRBD2. Germline lookup yields CDR1 WSHSY and CDR2 SAAADI. This CDR3 region has 17 residues. J lost 4 bases, V lost 6 bases, and 9 bases had no gene match. CDR3 DNA: TGCGCCAGCAGAGTGCTAGCGGGAGGGCTTGGCACCGGGGAGCTGTTTTTT. Amino acids: CASRVLAGGLGTGELFF.

The J gene is TRBJ2-5, the V gene TRBV19; 11 bases fit TRBD1. Germline assignment: CDR1 LNHDA and CDR2 SQIVND (reference sequence). Unmatched junction bases numbered 11, after V lost 3 bases and J lost 5 bases. There are 17 residues in the CDR3. CDR3 DNA: TGTGCCAGTAGTATGAGGGAGACCGGGACAGGGGGGGAGACCCAGTACTTC. It codes for CASSMRETGTGGETQYF.

The chain uses TRBV30 and TRBJ2-1, with no clear D. Germline V CDR1 and CDR2: GTSNPN, SVGIG (reference sequence). Trimming pared 2 bases from V and 4 bases from J, leaving 6 bases between. The CDR3 covers 12 residues. The CDR3 DNA reads TGTGCCTGGAGTCCGAGTTACAATGAGCAGTTCTTC. It codes for CAWSPSYNEQFF.

This clone was detected once. The rearrangement joins TRBV18 to TRBJ2-3, with a possible D match to TRBD2 (7 bases). Per germline, CDR1 KGHSH and CDR2 LQKENI. Trimming pared 2 bases from V and 6 bases from J, leaving 15 bases between. CDR3 length: 15 amino acids. CDR3 in DNA: TGTGCCAGCTCACCAAGGACAGCGGGGAGGGATACGCAGTATTTT. This encodes CASSPRTAGRDTQYF.

This clone was recorded a few times. This sample includes further DNA sequences coding for the same CDR3. V is TRBV30 and J is TRBJ1-1, with D possibly being TRBD1 (5 bases). This CDR3 comprises 13 residues. From germline, CDR1 is GTSNPN and CDR2 SVGIG (reference sequence). V was pared by 2 bases and J by 1 base, with 8 bases between. CDR3 region: CAWSRQTNTEAFF. The CDR3 region has the DNA TGTGCCTGGAGTCGACAGACGAACACTGAAGCTTTCTTT.

The chain employs TRBV30 and TRBJ2-1, with 9 bases identical to TRBD2. V lost 4 bases, J lost 8 bases, and 15 bases stayed unmatched. The CDR3 spans 16 residues. Germline CDR1 GTSNPN, CDR2 SVGIG (reference sequence). The CDR3 loop reads CAWTEEGSGSGDEQFF. CDR3 coding DNA: TGTGCCTGGACCGAGGAGGGTAGCGGGAGCGGAGATGAGCAGTTCTTC.

This clone was seen only once. The chain employs TRBV6-5 and TRBJ1-2; no reliable D call. The germline CDR1 and CDR2 sequences are MNHEY and SVGAGI. This CDR3 contains 15 residues. The V end was cut by 0 bases, the J end by 4 bases, with 12 bases between. The CDR3 loop reads CASSYSAAKPYGYTF. The DNA of the CDR3 is TGTGCCAGCAGTTACTCGGCGGCTAAGCCCTATGGCTACACCTTC.

About this clone: Other DNA sequences within the sample encode an identical CDR3. CDR3 sequence: CASSPSGTGELFF. The CDR3 DNA reads as TGCGCCAGCAGCCCGTCGGGGACCGGGGAGCTGTTTTTT. The chain uses TRBV5-1 and TRBJ2-2; possible D gene TRBD2, 5 bases. The CDR3 has 13 residues. V lost 4 bases and J 5 bases, leaving 9 bases between the germline ends. Germline assignment: CDR1 SGHRS and CDR2 YFSETQ.

J is TRBJ2-1 and V is TRBV5-1; 8 positions match TRBD1. CDR3 length equals 15 residues. V lost 4 bases and J lost 4; bases outside the gene matches: 7. Germline V lookup: CDR1 SGHRS, CDR2 YFSETQ. The DNA for the CDR3 is TGCGCCAGCAGCGCGGACAGGGCTCCATACAATGAGCAGTTCTTC. This gives the protein CASSADRAPYNEQFF.